This T cell receptor beta chain was sequenced for a study of CD4 T cells in relation to SARS-CoV-2 and coronaviruses (dated by TCRdb to the early 2020s). For the wider study: In the ViraFEST assay, PBMCs were grown with antigen for around nine days, and TCR beta CDR3s were then sequenced to identify antigen-specific clonal expansions. For other donors in the study, expansion assays were sequenced with a different, Illumina-based TCR-beta assay. Using patient-derived lymphoblastoid cell lines, the shared crossreactive spike epitopes were mapped to their HLA restriction. The Adaptive Biotechnologies TCR-sequencing kit was used to sequence samples from a few pre-COVID donors and the naive versus memory experiments, whereas other data were Illumina-based. An HIV-1 Nef peptide pool or a culture without peptide was used as the negative reference condition. Memory CD4+ T cell crossreactivity between SARS-CoV-2 and common cold coronavirus spike proteins was assessed at the TCR clonotype level in the study. Broader findings and caveats from the paper: Compared with monoreactive clones, crossreactive clones had significantly weaker SARS-CoV-2-driven expansion, a result consistent with antigenic imprinting. The study was limited by small numbers of patients and tested TCRs. Crossreactivity analysis centred on spike protein, so crossreactivity against other viral proteins was not assessed. No donor contributed both pre-pandemic and post-infection samples, which limited tracing the source of pre-existing responses. Approximately 69% of donors had memory CD4+ clonotypes that crossrecognized SARS-CoV-2 and at least one common cold coronavirus spike.

The library relied on the immunoSEQ multiplex PCR assay. As for the authors' bioinformatics: During preprocessing, nonproductive sequences were removed, along with CDR3s that did not begin with C, did not end with F or W, or were shorter than 7 amino acids. The MANAFEST web app identified antigen-specific clonotypes based on expansion compared with the reference and other culture wells. A clone counted as positive if significantly expanded in 2 of 3 replicate wells versus the reference culture at FDR below 0.05. Positive clones also required significant expansion versus all other tandem wells and an odds ratio above 5. CDR3 homology was measured as pairwise Levenshtein distance, computed with the stringdist R package after trimming three terminal residues from each end. The clones in this table, taken by TCRdb from immuneACCESS, are in-frame only. Not every clone is retained; where verified, under half of the shortfall comes from an unresolved V gene, and the cause of the rest is unknown. Clone size and V and J calls were adopted from that table, with D and trimming inferred from the DNA. This sample is represented by more than 20,000 clones; around four fifths of them were singletons. The biggest ten clones account for less than 20% of the sample.

CD4+ T cells from unexposed donors were collected before the COVID-19 pandemic (2011-2018). Following 10 days of culture, the EasySep CD4+ T cell isolation kit was used to isolate CD4+ T cells. Unexposed donor CD4+ T cells were tested for reactivity to SARS-CoV-2 S and N and four common cold coronavirus spike pools, as cell number allowed. Each well received approximately 2.2 million PBMCs, cultured in IMDM supplemented with roughly 4.9% human AB serum and about 9.2 IU/ml IL-2. Half of the culture medium was replaced with fresh IL-2-containing medium on days 3 and 7. In general, triplicate replicate wells were used for every peptide culture condition. Leukapheresis product for the unexposed donors was bought commercially. Ficoll-Paque PLUS gradient centrifugation was used to isolate PBMCs from leukapheresis product or whole blood. The PBMCs went either fresh into the expansion assay or into cryopreservation at -140 degrees C. The QIAamp Micro DNA Kit was used to extract genomic DNA from the CD4+ T cells.

This clone turned up a few times. Its antigen is still unknown. No base quality information exists; no much larger clone differs at one position. This sequence was found in a human donor in good health. The sample comprised CD4+ T cells from PBMCs, cultured in vitro.

The CDR3 amino acid sequence is: CASSKKPGQGSEQYF. The DNA sequence follows: TGTGCCAGCAGTAAAAAACCGGGACAGGGGTCCGAGCAGTACTTC. Recombination joined TRBV6-5 with TRBJ2-7; TRBD1 matches 10 bases in the middle. The CDR3 runs 15 amino acids, cysteine and phenylalanine included. Only the CDR3 DNA is retained, 45 bases long and in frame from the first base. Trimming takes 5 bases off V and 6 bases off J; junction bases not matched to a gene: 10. CDR1 and CDR2 (MNHEY, SVGAGI) derive from the germline V gene.